This passage covers 22 T cell receptor beta chains from one sample sequenced in a study of blood T cell repertoires in COVID-19. The data were produced by immunoSEQ multiplex PCR, yet TCRdb's version contains in-frame clones alone and is incomplete. The table shows approximately 200,000 clones, with roughly nine tenths occurring only once. The sequencing sample was made of peripheral blood. These receptors were taken from a woman between 25 and 40 years old with active or convalescent COVID-19.

This clone was detected only once. The chain links TRBV2 to TRBJ2-5; tentative D call: TRBD2 (6 bases). CDR3 length: 12 amino acids. The germline V gene has CDR1 SNHLY and CDR2 FYNNEI. Trimming removed 9 bases from V and 2 bases from J, with 10 bases in between. DNA for the CDR3: TGTGCCAGTCTAGCGTATCAAGAGACCCAGTACTTC. Its protein is CASLAYQETQYF.

This clone was detected a few times. The J gene is TRBJ1-5, the V gene TRBV7-9; no clear D. CDR1 and CDR2 (germline): SEHNR, FQNEAQ (reference sequence). There are 16 residues in the CDR3. Trimming took off 5 bases at V and 6 bases at J, with 20 bases between the two ends. The CDR3 here is CASSLSLAGVTQPQHF. CDR3 nucleotides: TGTGCCAGCAGCCTTAGCCTCGCGGGCGTAACTCAGCCCCAGCATTTT.

This chain links TRBV7-9 with TRBJ1-4; possible D gene TRBD1, 6 bases. The CDR3 totals 19 residues. The V end was cut by 4 bases, the J end by 7 bases, with 28 bases between. The germline V gene has CDR1 SEHNR and CDR2 FQNEAQ (reference sequence). The CDR3 region is CASSSYVGGRGFAGEKLFF. CDR3 sequence (DNA): TGTGCCAGCAGCTCATACGTTGGGGGCAGGGGATTCGCGGGTGAAAAACTGTTTTTT.

V usage is TRBV6-5 and J usage is TRBJ1-5; D is ambiguous. CDR3 length equals 13 residues. V lost 4 bases to trimming and J lost 5 bases, with 9 bases between them. CDR1 and CDR2 from the germline V gene are MNHEY and SVGAGI. CDR3 loop: CASSFRLDQPQHF. In nucleotides, the CDR3 is TGTGCCAGCAGTTTTCGACTCGATCAGCCCCAGCATTTT.

V gene TRBV27 combines with J gene TRBJ1-1, with D uncertain. Germline V CDR1 and CDR2: MNHEY, SMNVEV (reference sequence). The CDR3 has 14 residues. V was cut by 4 bases and J by 1 base, with 10 bases left in between. The CDR3, as DNA: TGTGCCAGCAGTTCCCCAGTACGGAACACTGAAGCTTTCTTT. As protein: CASSSPVRNTEAFF.

The V call is TRBV9, the J call TRBJ2-4, with 9 bases that match TRBD1. V lost 0 bases and J lost 9; bases outside the gene matches: 7. The CDR3 has 15 residues. CDR1 SGDLS and CDR2 YYNGEE come from the germline V gene. CDR3 region: CASSVETGGRSIQYF. The CDR3 DNA is TGTGCCAGCAGCGTAGAAACAGGGGGCCGAAGCATTCAGTACTTC. Full variable domain (rest looked up from reference TRBV9 and TRBJ2-4): DSGVTQTPKHLITATGQRVTLRCSPRSGDLSVYWYQQSLDQGLQFLIQYYNGEERAKGNILERFSAQQFPDLHSELNLSSLELGDSALYFCASSVETGGRSIQYFGAGTRLSVL.

The CDR3 reads CASSSGVGGGYEQYF. CDR3 in DNA: TGTGCCAGCAGCTCCGGCGTCGGGGGTGGATACGAGCAGTACTTC. This chain connects TRBV7-2 to TRBJ2-7, with D possibly being TRBD2 (6 bases). Trimming cost V 4 bases and J 4 bases, with 17 bases left between them. The germline gives CDR1 SGHTA, CDR2 FQGNSA. This CDR3 comprises 15 residues.

The rearrangement links TRBV7-2 to TRBJ2-5, with 11 bases aligning to TRBD2. Germline V CDR1 and CDR2: SGHTA, FQGNSA. The CDR3 extends over 17 amino acids. V lost 2 bases and J lost 3; bases outside the gene matches: 8. CDR3 coding DNA: TGTGCCAGCAGCTTACCGAACACTAGCGGGGGTAAAGAGACCCAGTACTTC. Residues: CASSLPNTSGGKETQYF.

This clone occurred a few times. The chain couples TRBV19 to TRBJ1-4; no clear D. CDR1 LNHDA and CDR2 SQIVND come from the germline V gene (reference sequence). The V gene lost 7 bases and the J gene lost 0 bases, with 15 bases spanning the gap. The CDR3 spans 16 residues. CDR3 sequence (DNA): TGTGCCAGTACCAACAGACCCCCCCCAACTAATGAAAAACTGTTTTTT. Its protein product is CASTNRPPPTNEKLFF.

The V and J genes are TRBV20-1 and TRBJ2-7; 8 bases map to TRBD1. V gave up 6 bases and J gave up 1 base; unmatched junction bases: 8. This CDR3 has 14 residues. The germline gives CDR1 DFQATT, CDR2 SNEGSKA (reference sequence). CDR3 region: CSASFRQGSYEQYF. The CDR3 DNA is TGCAGTGCGAGTTTCAGACAGGGGTCCTACGAGCAGTACTTC.

V gene TRBV3-1 (or the pseudogene TRBV3-2) combines with J gene TRBJ2-1; TRBD2 agrees at 9 bases. The ends lost 4 bases at V and 3 bases at J; junction bases unmatched: 1. The CDR3 has 14 residues. Germline V gives CDR1 LGHDT, CDR2 YNNKEL (reference sequence). CDR3 in amino acids: CASSLAGVYNEQFF. The CDR3 nucleotides are TGTGCCAGCAGCCTAGCGGGGGTCTACAATGAGCAGTTCTTC.

The chain recombines TRBV6-5 with TRBJ1-1, with TRBD1 identical over 10 bases. The CDR3 loop spans 15 amino acids. V shed 2 bases, J shed 3 bases, and the junction held 3 bases outside the gene matches. CDR1 and CDR2 from the germline V gene are MNHEY and SVGAGI. DNA for the CDR3: TGTGCCAGCAGTTACGGGACAGGGGAGGACACTGAAGCTTTCTTT. Its protein is CASSYGTGEDTEAFF.

The chain employs TRBV18 and TRBJ2-7; 9 bases are a match to TRBD1. This CDR3 contains 15 residues. J gave up 7 bases and V 4 bases, and 11 bases lay outside the gene matches. Germline V gene data show CDR1 as KGHSH and CDR2 as LQKENI. CDR3 sequence (DNA): TGTGCCAGCTCACATGCCGGGACAGGGACAGAGGAGCAGTACTTC. Translating gives CASSHAGTGTEEQYF.

This clone is a singleton in its sample. The rearrangement links TRBV10-3 to TRBJ2-1, with D unclear. V was pared by 7 bases and J by 1 base, with 11 bases between. This CDR3 region has 14 residues. Per the germline V gene, CDR1 is ENHRY and CDR2 is SYGVKD. CDR3 sequence: CAINPGFSYNEQFF. For the CDR3, the DNA is TGTGCCATCAATCCGGGTTTTTCCTACAATGAGCAGTTCTTC.

The chain couples TRBV24-1 to TRBJ2-7; 7 nucleotides agree with TRBD1. In germline, CDR1 is KGHDR, CDR2 SFDVKD. The CDR3 sequence is 16 residues long. The V and J ends lost 4 bases and 2 bases, in that order; junction bases with no gene match: 10. CDR3 in DNA: TGTGCCACCAGTGACACCTCCCGGACAGGTACCTACGAGCAGTACTTC. Amino acids: CATSDTSRTGTYEQYF.

The V gene is TRBV7-9, the J gene TRBJ2-3; 9 nucleotides align to TRBD1. CDR1 and CDR2 (germline): SEHNR, FQNEAQ (reference sequence). Trimming cost V 5 bases and J 4 bases; bases outside gene matches: 7. The length of the CDR3 is 15 residues. Here the CDR3 DNA reads TGTGCCAGCAGCGGCCGGGACAGGGCGGCAGATACGCAGTATTTT. Translated, it gives CASSGRDRAADTQYF.

The chain combines TRBV13 with TRBJ2-1; 8 bases align to TRBD2. CDR1 and CDR2 from the germline V gene are PRHDT and FYEKMQ (reference sequence). The length of the CDR3 is 15 residues. Trimming cost V 4 bases and J 2 bases; bases outside gene matches: 4. The CDR3 DNA is TGTGCCAGCAGCTATCTTAGCGGGGCCTACAATGAGCAGTTCTTC. Its translation: CASSYLSGAYNEQFF. Complete variable domain (other parts from reference TRBV13 and TRBJ2-1): AAGVIQSPRHLIKEKRETATLKCYPIPRHDTVYWYQQGPGQDPQFLISFYEKMQSDKGSIPDRFSAQQFSDYHSELNMSSLELGDSALYFCASSYLSGAYNEQFFGPGTRLTVL.

The chain employs TRBV15 and TRBJ2-1; 9 bases line up with TRBD2. The CDR3 spans 15 residues. CDR1 LNHNV and CDR2 YYDKDF come from the germline V gene (reference sequence). Trimming removed 2 bases from V and 6 bases from J; junction bases left unmatched: 5. The CDR3 DNA reads TGTGCCACCAGCAGAAGCACTAGCGGGTTCAATGAGCAGTTCTTC. It is translated as CATSRSTSGFNEQFF.

This chain connects TRBV11-2 to TRBJ2-7, with TRBD1 identical over 9 bases. The CDR3 has 17 amino acids. V dropped 1 base and J dropped 4; count of bases not matched to a gene: 11. Germline-derived CDR1 and CDR2 are SGHAT and FQNNGV. This chain's CDR3 is CASSLGYRDRVWYEQYF. The CDR3 nucleotides are TGTGCCAGCAGCTTAGGATACCGGGACAGGGTCTGGTACGAGCAGTACTTC.

This clone appeared a single time. This chain connects TRBV11-2 to TRBJ1-5; D is perhaps TRBD1 (5 bases). The V end was cut by 2 bases, the J end by 4 bases, with 9 bases between. Germline lookup yields CDR1 SGHAT and CDR2 FQNNGV. This CDR3 is built from 14 residues. The chain's CDR3 is CASSLLGGNQPQHF. The CDR3 region has the DNA TGTGCCAGCAGCTTACTCGGGGGGAATCAGCCCCAGCATTTT.

V and J are TRBV19 and TRBJ1-1, with D maybe TRBD1 (6 bases). Trimming pared 5 bases from V and 4 bases from J, leaving 14 bases between. The CDR3 has 14 residues. In germline, CDR1 is LNHDA, CDR2 SQIVND (reference sequence). The CDR3 nucleotides read TGTGCCAGTAGTTTTACCTCAGGGGTCACTGAAGCTTTCTTT. Amino acids: CASSFTSGVTEAFF. Complete variable domain (other parts from reference TRBV19 and TRBJ1-1): DGGITQSPKYLFRKEGQNVTLSCEQNLNHDAMYWYRQDPGQGLRLIYYSQIVNDFQKGDIAEGYSVSREKKESFPLTVTSAQKNPTAFYLCASSFTSGVTEAFFGQGTRLTVV.

The V call is TRBV19, the J call TRBJ1-1; no reliable D call. Trimming left V 3 bases short and J 0 bases short, with 8 bases between. Germline V gene sequence: CDR1 LNHDA, CDR2 SQIVND (reference sequence). The CDR3 loop spans 14 amino acids. The CDR3 is CASSIGGMNTEAFF. The CDR3 DNA reads TGTGCCAGTAGTATTGGAGGGATGAACACTGAAGCTTTCTTT.